This T cell receptor beta chain was captured in a study of blood T cell repertoires in COVID-19. Sequenced by immunoSEQ multiplex PCR; TCRdb stores in-frame clones only, minus some. This sample has around 170,000 clones, with about 87% found just once. CDR3 length: 15 amino acids. CDR1 is LNHDA, CDR2 SQIVND, per germline (reference sequence). Trimming shortened V by 4 bases and J by 4 bases, and 16 bases separated the two germline ends. The chain combines TRBV19 with TRBJ1-2; possibly TRBD1 for D (5 bases). The clonotype comes from a man aged 60-69 years with acute or convalescent COVID-19. Sequencing was done on a sample of peripheral blood. CDR3 residues: CASSTETARIYGYTF. The CDR3 DNA reads TGTGCCAGTAGTACAGAGACAGCGAGGATCTATGGCTACACCTTC.